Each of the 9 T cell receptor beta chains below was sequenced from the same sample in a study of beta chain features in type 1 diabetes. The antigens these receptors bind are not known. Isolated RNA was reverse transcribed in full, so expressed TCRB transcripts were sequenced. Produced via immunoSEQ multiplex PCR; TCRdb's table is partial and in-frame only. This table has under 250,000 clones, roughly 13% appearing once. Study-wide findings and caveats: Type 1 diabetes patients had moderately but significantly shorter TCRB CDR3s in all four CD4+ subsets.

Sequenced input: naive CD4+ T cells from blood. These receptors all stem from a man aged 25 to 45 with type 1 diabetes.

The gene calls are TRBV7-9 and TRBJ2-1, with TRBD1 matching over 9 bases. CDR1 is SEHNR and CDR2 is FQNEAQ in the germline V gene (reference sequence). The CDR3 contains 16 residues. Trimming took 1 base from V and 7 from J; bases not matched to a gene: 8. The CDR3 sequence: CASSLEGHRGQNEQFF. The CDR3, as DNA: TGTGCCAGCAGCTTAGAGGGTCACAGGGGGCAGAATGAGCAGTTCTTC.

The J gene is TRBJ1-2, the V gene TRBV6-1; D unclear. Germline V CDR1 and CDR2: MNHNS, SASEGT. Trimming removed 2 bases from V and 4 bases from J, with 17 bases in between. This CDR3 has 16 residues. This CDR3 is CASSEMLAARLYGYTF. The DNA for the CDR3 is TGTGCCAGCAGTGAAATGTTGGCAGCCAGACTCTATGGCTACACCTTC.

Here the CDR3 DNA reads TGCACCAGCAGCCCCCCGTGGCCAGGGGCTAGCGGGTACAATGAGCAGTTCTTC. Protein sequence: CTSSPPWPGASGYNEQFF. V gene TRBV1 combines with J gene TRBJ2-1; the table assigns TRBD2, which was not confirmed against the DNA. TRBV1 is a pseudogene. There are 18 residues in the CDR3.

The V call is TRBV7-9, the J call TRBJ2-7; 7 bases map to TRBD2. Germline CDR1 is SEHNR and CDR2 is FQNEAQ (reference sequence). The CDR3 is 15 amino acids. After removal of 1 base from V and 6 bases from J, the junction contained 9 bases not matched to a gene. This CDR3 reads CASSLGDRTRGEQYF. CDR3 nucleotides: TGTGCCAGCAGCTTAGGGGATAGGACTAGAGGCGAGCAGTACTTC.

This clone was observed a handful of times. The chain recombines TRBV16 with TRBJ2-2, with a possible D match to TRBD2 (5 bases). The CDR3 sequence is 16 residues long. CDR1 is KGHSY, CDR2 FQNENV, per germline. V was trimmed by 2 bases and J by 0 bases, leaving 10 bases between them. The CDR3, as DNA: TGTGCCAGCAGCCAAGTTAGCGCCTCGAACACCGGGGAGCTGTTTTTT. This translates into CASSQVSASNTGELFF.

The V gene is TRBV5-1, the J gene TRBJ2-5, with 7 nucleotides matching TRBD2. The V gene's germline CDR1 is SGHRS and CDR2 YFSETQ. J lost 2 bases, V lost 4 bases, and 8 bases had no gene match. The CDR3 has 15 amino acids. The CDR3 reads CASSPREDGQETQYF. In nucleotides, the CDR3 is TGCGCCAGCAGCCCTCGGGAGGACGGACAAGAGACCCAGTACTTC.

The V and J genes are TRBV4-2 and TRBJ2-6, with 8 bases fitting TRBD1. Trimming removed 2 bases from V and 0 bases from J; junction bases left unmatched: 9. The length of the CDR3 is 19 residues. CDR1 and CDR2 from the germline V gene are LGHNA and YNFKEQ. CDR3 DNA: TGTGCCAGCAGCCAACCGAGACAGGGGACAAACTCTGGGGCCAACGTCCTGACTTTC. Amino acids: CASSQPRQGTNSGANVLTF.

DNA of the CDR3: TGTGCCAGCAGCCTACAGGGTGGGTCCTACGAGCAGTACTTC. Its protein product is CASSLQGGSYEQYF. The chain carries TRBV7-9 and TRBJ2-7, with a weak D call TRBD1 (6 bases). CDR1 and CDR2 from the germline V gene are SEHNR and FQNEAQ (reference sequence). Trimming removed 5 bases at V and 1 base at J, with 12 bases between. The CDR3 contains 14 residues.

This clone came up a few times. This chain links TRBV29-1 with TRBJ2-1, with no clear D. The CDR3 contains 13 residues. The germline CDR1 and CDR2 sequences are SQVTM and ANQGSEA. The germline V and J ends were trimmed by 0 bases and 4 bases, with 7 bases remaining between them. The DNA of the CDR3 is TGCAGCGTTGAAGATCGACTGTACAATGAGCAGTTCTTC. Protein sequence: CSVEDRLYNEQFF.